This T cell receptor (beta chain) originates from a study of T cell responses to AZD1222 COVID-19 vaccine. Study results and limitations: Across spike, vaccine-associated CD4 TCRs were found, dominant at 160-218 and 743-854.

Using immunoSEQ multiplex PCR, the repertoire was profiled, and TCRdb retains in-frame clones only, with some absent. The sample holds approximately 140,000 clones, 75% to 95% seen once. Notes on this clone: Its matching antigen is unknown.

Germline CDR1 is LNHDA and CDR2 is SQIVND (reference sequence). V was pared by 6 bases and J by 2 bases, with 6 bases of the junction left unmatched. The CDR3 contains 16 residues. Sequences were derived from peripheral blood, sampled on day 0 of AZD1222 vaccination. This chain links TRBV19 with TRBJ2-6; 8 bases agree with TRBD2. The sequence came from an adult in good health. CDR3 coding DNA: TGTGCCAGTAGCGGTCGGGGGGGGACTGGGGCCAACGTCCTGACTTTC. It specifies CASSGRGGTGANVLTF.